This T cell receptor beta chain emerged from a study of shared clonotypes between healthy human individuals. This CDR3 has 14 residues. Trimming left V 2 bases short and J 6 bases short, with 12 bases between. The germline gives CDR1 SGHRS, CDR2 YFSETQ. Measured with immunoSEQ multiplex PCR; TCRdb has only the in-frame clones, and not every one. Counted here are about 480,000 clones, about four fifths occurring once; the ten biggest clones make up over 10%. This clone has a single count. This sequence joins TRBV5-1 and TRBJ2-1, with D perhaps assigned TRBD1 or TRBD2 (5 bases each). Sequences were obtained from PBMCs. This sequence originates from a woman between 40 and 55 years old in good health. Some clones in this sample may be carry-over from other donors' samples. For the CDR3, the DNA is TGCGCCAGCAGCTTAGACGGGACGCGCAATGAGCAGTTCTTC. Encoded protein: CASSLDGTRNEQFF. The whole variable domain, remainder taken from reference TRBV5-1 and TRBJ2-1, is KAGVTQTPRYLIKTRGQQVTLSCSPISGHRSVSWYQQTPGQGLQFLFEYFSETQRNKGNFPGRFSGRQFSNSRSEMNVSTLELGDSALYLCASSLDGTRNEQFFGPGTRLTVL.